This T cell receptor (beta chain) stems from a study of PD-L1 blockade in urothelial cancer. For the study at large: Patients initiated atezolizumab around 2014 at 1,200 mg intravenously every 3 weeks. The authors examined blood 3 weeks (second dose) and 6 weeks after treatment start.

This clone has a handful of counts. The ends were cut back, 1 base at V and 3 bases at J, with 9 bases in the middle. The CDR3 extends over 14 amino acids. Germline V CDR1 and CDR2: LNHDA, SQIVND (reference sequence). The time point denotes: pretreatment peripheral blood. Synthetic analogs of TCR templates were spiked into every PCR. Produced via immunoSEQ multiplex PCR; TCRdb's table is partial and in-frame only. The sample carries tens of thousands of clones, around 87% recorded once. This TCR was recovered from a man in his fifties or sixties with urothelial cancer. The material sequenced was PBMCs, taken around atezolizumab (anti-PD-L1) treatment. This chain connects TRBV19 to TRBJ2-5; weak D call: TRBD2 (6 bases). CDR3 in amino acids: CASSIALAEETQYF. The CDR3 region has the DNA TGTGCCAGTAGTATAGCATTAGCGGAAGAGACCCAGTACTTC. Using reference TRBV19 and TRBJ2-5 for the parts outside the CDR3, the full variable domain is DGGITQSPKYLFRKEGQNVTLSCEQNLNHDAMYWYRQDPGQGLRLIYYSQIVNDFQKGDIAEGYSVSREKKESFPLTVTSAQKNPTAFYLCASSIALAEETQYFGPGTRLLVL.